This T cell receptor (beta chain) stems from a study of T cell responses to AZD1222 COVID-19 vaccine. Sequencing used immunoSEQ multiplex PCR; TCRdb keeps in-frame clones, though not all of them. The sample has some 100,000 clones, around 89% seen once; the top ten hold less than 8.5%. Germline CDR1 reads SGHDT; CDR2 reads YYEEEE. V was trimmed by 1 base and J by 6 bases, leaving 11 bases between them. The CDR3 length is 14 residues. The TCR originated in an adult who received the AZD1222 COVID-19 vaccine. V and J are TRBV5-6 and TRBJ1-5; D is uncertain. Sequencing was performed on peripheral blood, taken 28 days after the second AZD1222 dose. For the CDR3, the DNA is TGTGCCAGCAGCTTGAGGGAAAGAGGTCAGCCCCAGCATTTT. It is translated as CASSLRERGQPQHF.